This T cell receptor beta chain came from a study of OX40 agonist ivuxolimab in advanced cancers. Study information: Six ivuxolimab dose levels, 0.01 to 10 mg/kg, were given intravenously every 2 weeks. Three patients, one with hepatocellular carcinoma and two with cutaneous melanoma, responded partially.

Prior autoimmune disease or systemic immunosuppression barred patients. Points from the study as a whole: Clonal expansion by week 6 occurred in CD4+ and CD8+ blood T cells (at 0.1 to 3.0 mg/kg).

CDR3 length: 15 residues. Germline values: CDR1 LNHDA, CDR2 SQIVND (reference sequence). Trimming pared 5 bases from V and 1 base from J, leaving 15 bases between. A remark on this clone: The antigen is not known.

The assay was immunoSEQ multiplex PCR, and TCRdb's table has in-frame clones only and misses some. The sample yields about 76,000 clones, about 85% seen once. The source is an adult with an advanced solid tumor such as melanoma, head and neck, liver or kidney cancer. The specimen was CD4+ or CD8+ T cells sorted from blood, collected in a trial of the OX40 agonist ivuxolimab. The chain combines TRBV19 with TRBJ2-7; D might be TRBD1 (6 bases). The DNA of the CDR3 is TGTGCCAGTAGTGGAGGTGGGGACAATTCCTACGAGCAGTACTTC. It translates to CASSGGGDNSYEQYF.